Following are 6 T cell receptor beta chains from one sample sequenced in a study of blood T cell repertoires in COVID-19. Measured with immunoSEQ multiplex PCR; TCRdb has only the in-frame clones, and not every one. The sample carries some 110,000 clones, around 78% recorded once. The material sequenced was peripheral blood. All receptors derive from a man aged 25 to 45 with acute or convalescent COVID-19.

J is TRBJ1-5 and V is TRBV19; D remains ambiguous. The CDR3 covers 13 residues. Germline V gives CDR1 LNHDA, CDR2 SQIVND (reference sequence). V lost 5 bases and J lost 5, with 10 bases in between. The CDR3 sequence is CASSHQRDQPQHF. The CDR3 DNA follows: TGTGCCAGTAGTCATCAGCGGGATCAGCCCCAGCATTTT.

CDR3 sequence: CASSDSSPGEQFF. Here the CDR3 DNA reads TGTGCCAGCAGTGACTCGAGTCCGGGTGAGCAGTTCTTC. The chain employs TRBV6-4 and TRBJ2-1, with D uncertain. V was shortened by 0 bases and J by 9 bases, with 9 bases between the two germline ends. The CDR3 spans 13 residues. Germline V gene data show CDR1 as MRHNA and CDR2 as SNTAGT.

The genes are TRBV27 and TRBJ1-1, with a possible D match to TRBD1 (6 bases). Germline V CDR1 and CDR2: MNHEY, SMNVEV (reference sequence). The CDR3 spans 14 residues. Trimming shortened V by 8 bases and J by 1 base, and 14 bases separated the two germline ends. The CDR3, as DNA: TGTGCCAGCTCTACAGGGAGCCCGAACACTGAAGCTTTCTTT. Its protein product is CASSTGSPNTEAFF.

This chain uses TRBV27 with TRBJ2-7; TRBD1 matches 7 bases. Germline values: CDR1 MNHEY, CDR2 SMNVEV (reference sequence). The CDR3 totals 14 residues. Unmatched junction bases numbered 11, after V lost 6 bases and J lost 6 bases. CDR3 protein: CASSQTGKIGEQYV. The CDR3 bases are TGTGCCAGCAGCCAGACAGGGAAGATTGGCGAGCAGTACGTC.

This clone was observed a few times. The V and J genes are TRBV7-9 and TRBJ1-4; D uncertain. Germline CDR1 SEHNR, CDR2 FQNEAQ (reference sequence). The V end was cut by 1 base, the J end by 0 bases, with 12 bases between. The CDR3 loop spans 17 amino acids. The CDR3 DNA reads TGTGCCAGCAGCTTAGGCGTCAGCCTAGCAACTAATGAAAAACTGTTTTTT. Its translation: CASSLGVSLATNEKLFF. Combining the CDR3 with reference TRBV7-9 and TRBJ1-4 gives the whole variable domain DTGVSQNPRHKITKRGQNVTFRCDPISEHNRLYWYRQTLGQGPEFLTYFQNEAQLEKSRLLSDRFSAERPKGSFSTLEIQRTEQGDSAMYLCASSLGVSLATNEKLFFGSGTQLSVL.

The chain's CDR3 is CASSSDSSYEQYV. Here the CDR3 DNA reads TGTGCCAGCAGCTCGGACAGCTCCTACGAGCAGTACGTC. V is TRBV11-1 and J is TRBJ2-7, with D possibly TRBD1 on 6 matching bases. Trimming removed 4 bases from V and 0 bases from J, with 7 bases in between. The CDR3 has 13 residues. Germline CDR1 SGHAT, CDR2 FQDESV (reference sequence).